The 21 T cell receptor beta chains in this list originate from one sample, sequenced in a study of beta chain features in type 1 diabetes (dated by TCRdb to the late 2010s). General study outcomes and caveats: A moderate but significant shortening of TCRB CDR3 length was observed in type 1 diabetes patients in all four CD4+ subsets.

Libraries were constructed by the immunoSEQ multiplex PCR assay. The entire amount of isolated RNA was reverse transcribed using the High Capacity cDNA Reverse Transcription Kit, so the sequenced TCRB transcripts were expressed ones. As stored in TCRdb, this immuneACCESS dataset retains in-frame rearrangements with V and J assigned. A fraction of the clones does not appear; measured against another copy, unresolved V genes explain less than half of the discrepancy, and the remainder lacks a known reason. This sample is represented by 300,000 to 350,000 clones; 9.3% of them were singletons. The ten largest clones take up approximately 1% of the sample. Their target antigens are unknown. The sequenced sample consisted of central memory CD4+ T cells from blood. These TCRs come from a man younger than 45 with type 1 diabetes.

The chain joins TRBV5-4 to TRBJ2-5; no definite D call. Trimming took 4 bases from V and 5 from J, leaving 9 bases between them. Germline V gives CDR1 SGHNT, CDR2 YYREEE (reference sequence). The CDR3 is made up of 12 amino acids. The CDR3 region has the DNA TGTGCCAGCAGCGCCAGCTGGGAGACCCAGTACTTC. This encodes CASSASWETQYF.

The chain combines TRBV10-3 with TRBJ1-2; TRBD1 is a possible D gene (5 bases). In germline, CDR1 is ENHRY, CDR2 SYGVKD. Trimming removed 11 bases from V and 8 bases from J, with 21 bases in between. The CDR3 has 13 amino acids. The CDR3 DNA follows: TGTGCCTCGGGAGGAGGGACCCTCAGCGGCTACACCTTC. It codes for CASGGGTLSGYTF.

The genes are TRBV9 and TRBJ2-3; D is uncertain. The germline V gene encodes CDR1 SGDLS and CDR2 YYNGEE. The length of the CDR3 is 12 residues. The V end was cut by 3 bases, the J end by 6 bases, with 8 bases between. CDR3 loop: CASSAISDTQYF. CDR3 sequence (DNA): TGTGCCAGCAGCGCGATATCCGATACGCAGTATTTT.

The rearrangement links TRBV6-5 to TRBJ2-7; 11 bases are shared with TRBD2. This CDR3 is 14 amino acids long. Trimming cost V 6 bases and J 5 bases; bases outside gene matches: 6. CDR1 is MNHEY and CDR2 is SVGAGI in the germline V gene. CDR3 sequence (DNA): TGTGCCAGCAGCTTAGCGGGGGGGCCCCACGAGCAGTACTTC. Translated: CASSLAGGPHEQYF.

There are many counts of this clone. The chain carries TRBV27 and TRBJ1-5; D not resolved. Between the trimmed V and J ends, which lost 2 bases and 11 bases, there was a span of 16 bases. The CDR3 has 14 residues. CDR1 and CDR2 (germline): MNHEY, SMNVEV (reference sequence). CDR3 residues: CASSLKPLSRSQHF. CDR3 bases: TGTGCCAGCAGTTTAAAACCGCTTAGCCGGTCCCAGCATTTT.

The genes are TRBV28 and TRBJ2-7; possible D gene TRBD1, 6 bases. The germline V gene encodes CDR1 MDHEN and CDR2 SYDVKM. The V and J ends lost 8 bases and 1 base respectively, with 12 bases between them. CDR3 length equals 13 residues. CDR3 coding DNA: TGTGCCAGCGAAATACAGGGATCCTACGAGCAGTACTTC. Encoded protein: CASEIQGSYEQYF.

V is TRBV7-8 and J is TRBJ2-6, with D unclear. Germline CDR1 reads SGHVS; CDR2 reads FQNEAQ. Trimming left V 1 base short and J 0 bases short, with 13 bases between. The CDR3 length is 18 residues. CDR3 DNA: TGTGCCAGCAGCTTAGACCCACTCTCAAGCTCTGGGGCCAACGTCCTGACTTTC. This gives the protein CASSLDPLSSSGANVLTF.

Only a few counts were recorded for this clone. V and J are TRBV19 and TRBJ1-1; TRBD1 matches 8 bases. The CDR3 runs to 13 residues. Germline V CDR1 and CDR2: LNHDA, SQIVND (reference sequence). V lost 10 bases, J lost 1 base, and 5 bases stayed unmatched. For the CDR3, the DNA is TGTGCCACTAAGGGACAGGAGAACACTGAAGCTTTCTTT. This sequence encodes CATKGQENTEAFF.

The chain employs TRBV7-2 and TRBJ1-1, with D tentatively TRBD1 (5 bases). The V and J ends lost 0 bases and 4 bases respectively, with 9 bases between them. Germline V gene lookup returns CDR1 SGHTA and CDR2 FQGNSA. The CDR3 has 14 residues. The CDR3 region has the DNA TGTGCCAGCAGCTTAGCAGGGGTGGTCACTGAAGCTTTCTTT. This codes for CASSLAGVVTEAFF.

The chain links TRBV6-5 to TRBJ1-1; D is ambiguous. The V gene lost 2 bases and the J gene lost 1 base, with 8 bases spanning the gap. Germline values: CDR1 MNHEY, CDR2 SVGAGI. The CDR3 consists of 14 residues. DNA of the CDR3: TGTGCCAGCAGTTACCAGTTCCAGAACACTGAAGCTTTCTTT. Residues: CASSYQFQNTEAFF.

This clone was picked up a small number of times. V usage is TRBV5-1 and J usage is TRBJ2-7, with D hard to call. The CDR3 consists of 14 residues. Germline CDR1 is SGHRS and CDR2 is YFSETQ. V was cut by 0 bases and J by 4 bases, with 11 bases left in between. The CDR3 DNA reads TGCGCCAGCAGCTTGGCAGGCAGCTTATACGAGCAGTACTTC. Translating it yields CASSLAGSLYEQYF.

This chain uses TRBV9 with TRBJ1-2; TRBD1 is a possible D gene (6 bases). V lost 5 bases and J lost 0, with 11 bases in between. Germline loops: CDR1 SGDLS, CDR2 YYNGEE. This CDR3 is 14 amino acids long. CDR3 in amino acids: CASSGDKTNYGYTF. For the CDR3, the DNA is TGTGCCAGCAGTGGGGACAAAACTAACTATGGCTACACCTTC.

The J gene is TRBJ2-3, the V gene TRBV6-6, with 9 bases fitting TRBD1. Looked up from germline, CDR1 is MNHNY and CDR2 is SVGAGI (reference sequence). The CDR3 is made up of 16 amino acids. Germline trimming cut 5 bases from V and 0 bases from J; bases unmatched to any gene: 6. Here the CDR3 reads CASSKQGALSTDTQYF. For the CDR3, the DNA is TGTGCCAGCAGTAAACAGGGGGCCCTAAGCACAGATACGCAGTATTTT.

There are a few counts of this clone. The J gene is TRBJ1-2, the V gene TRBV30, with a tentative D call TRBD1 (5 bases). V lost 2 bases and J lost 4, with 14 bases in between. This CDR3 comprises 14 residues. Germline V CDR1 and CDR2: GTSNPN, SVGIG (reference sequence). Here the CDR3 DNA reads TGTGCCTGGAGTACCACAGGTCTAACCTATGGCTACACCTTC. It translates to CAWSTTGLTYGYTF.

The rearrangement uses TRBV28 and TRBJ2-7; D perhaps matches TRBD2 (5 bases). The length of the CDR3 is 15 residues. The germline V and J ends were trimmed by 8 bases and 2 bases, with 19 bases remaining between them. Germline CDR1 is MDHEN and CDR2 is SYDVKM. The CDR3 nucleotides are TGTGCCAGCCCTGGGCCACGGGGTCTAACCTACGAGCAGTACTTC. It codes for CASPGPRGLTYEQYF.

This clone was counted between two and nine times. The J gene is TRBJ1-6, the V gene TRBV29-1, with D possibly TRBD1 on 6 matching bases. V gave up 7 bases and J gave up 0 bases, with 13 bases separating them. This CDR3 is 15 amino acids long. Germline loops: CDR1 SQVTM, CDR2 ANQGSEA. CDR3 DNA: TGCAGCGCTATCTTGGACAGCTCCTATAATTCACCCCTCCACTTT. It translates to CSAILDSSYNSPLHF.

The chain employs TRBV5-1 and TRBJ2-3; 15 bases map to TRBD2. From germline, CDR1 is SGHRS and CDR2 YFSETQ. The CDR3 totals 16 residues. V dropped 7 bases and J dropped 4; count of bases not matched to a gene: 7. The CDR3 DNA reads as TGCGCCAGCGGGACTAGCGGGGGGTTCGGACCAGATACGCAGTATTTT. Its translation is CASGTSGGFGPDTQYF.

V is TRBV7-9 and J is TRBJ2-3, with TRBD1 matching over 9 bases. Germline CDR1 SEHNR, CDR2 FQNEAQ (reference sequence). This CDR3 has 16 residues. With 2 bases clipped from V and 1 base from J, the junction kept 4 bases outside the gene matches. CDR3: CASSLLGQGGTDTQYF. DNA of the CDR3: TGTGCCAGCAGCTTATTGGGACAGGGAGGCACAGATACGCAGTATTTT.

This clone has only a few counts. V and J are TRBV7-8 and TRBJ2-3; TRBD2 matches 8 bases. Germline trimming cut 5 bases from V and 2 bases from J; bases unmatched to any gene: 6. CDR1 SGHVS and CDR2 FQNEAQ come from the germline V gene. CDR3 size: 15 residues. As DNA, the CDR3 is TGTGCCAGCAGCCGGGGCGGGGGGCACACAGATACGCAGTATTTT. This gives the protein CASSRGGGHTDTQYF.

In its sample, this clone was seen many times. V and J are TRBV11-2 and TRBJ2-2; D unclear. This CDR3 spans 16 amino acids. Germline V gene sequence: CDR1 SGHAT, CDR2 FQNNGV. The V gene lost 4 bases and the J gene lost 1 base, with 13 bases spanning the gap. The CDR3 loop reads CASSSSRQLNTGELFF. For the CDR3, the DNA is TGTGCCAGCAGCTCCTCCCGGCAGCTGAACACCGGGGAGCTGTTTTTT.

CDR3 residues: CASSYSGGAGETQYF. The CDR3 DNA reads as TGTGCCAGCAGTTACTCCGGGGGGGCCGGAGAGACCCAGTACTTC. The V gene is TRBV6-6, the J gene TRBJ2-5, with TRBD2 matching 8 bases. This CDR3 region has 15 residues. Per the germline V gene, CDR1 is MNHNY and CDR2 is SVGAGI (reference sequence). The trim removed 0 bases at V and 4 bases at J, leaving 4 bases unmatched.